Below are 28 T cell receptor beta chains sequenced from a single sample in a study of lymphopenia after photon versus proton radiotherapy. Only in-frame clones appear in the TCRdb table, and some are missing; sequencing was by immunoSEQ multiplex PCR. The table lists more than 70,000 clones, around 83% of them singletons. The sample was peripheral blood, taken from a patient treated with proton-based radiotherapy. All receptors derive from a man aged 60-69 years with pancreatic cancer.

The V and J genes are TRBV27 and TRBJ2-3, with 7 bases lining up with TRBD1. Germline CDR1 reads MNHEY; CDR2 reads SMNVEV (reference sequence). This CDR3 comprises 14 residues. V lost 6 bases and J lost 2; bases outside the gene matches: 5. DNA of the CDR3: TGTGCCAGCAGGACGGGACAGCACACAGATACGCAGTATTTT. Residues: CASRTGQHTDTQYF.

CDR3 in DNA: TGTGCCAGCAGCTCCGGACAGGTTAACGAGCAGTACTTC. This gives the protein CASSSGQVNEQYF. This chain connects TRBV5-4 to TRBJ2-7; 7 bases align to TRBD1. V shed 3 bases and J 5 bases; nucleotides not matched to a gene: 5. The CDR3 has 13 residues. The germline V gene encodes CDR1 SGHNT and CDR2 YYREEE (reference sequence). Full variable domain (missing parts from reference TRBV5-4 and TRBJ2-7): ETGVTQSPTHLIKTRGQQVTLRCSSQSGHNTVSWYQQALGQGPQFIFQYYREEENGRGNFPPRFSGLQFPNYSSELNVNALELDDSALYLCASSSGQVNEQYFGPGTRLTVT.

Only one count was recorded for this clone. The gene calls are TRBV28 and TRBJ2-7; 10 bases line up with TRBD2. Germline assignment: CDR1 MDHEN and CDR2 SYDVKM. V was pared by 8 bases and J by 0 bases, with 7 bases of the junction left unmatched. This CDR3 is 15 amino acids long. The CDR3 here is CASCGAGGHSYEQYF. DNA for the CDR3: TGTGCCAGCTGTGGAGCGGGAGGGCACTCCTACGAGCAGTACTTC.

This clone was seen a single time. This chain connects TRBV2 to TRBJ2-5; 7 bases agree with TRBD2. The trim removed 3 bases at V and 2 bases at J, leaving 9 bases unmatched. The CDR3 has 16 residues. Germline assignment: CDR1 SNHLY and CDR2 FYNNEI. The CDR3 nucleotides read TGTGCCAGCAGTGAGCGAAGAGGAGCGGGGCAAGAGACCCAGTACTTC. It specifies CASSERRGAGQETQYF.

This clone appeared once. J is TRBJ2-1 and V is TRBV11-3; no definite D call. V was shortened by 3 bases and J by 4 bases, with 10 bases between the two germline ends. The germline V gene encodes CDR1 SGHNT and CDR2 YENEEA. The CDR3 is 14 residues long. DNA for the CDR3: TGTGCCAGCAGCTTTTCTCTCTGGTACAATGAGCAGTTCTTC. Protein product: CASSFSLWYNEQFF.

V gene TRBV18 combines with J gene TRBJ2-5; 7 bases agree with TRBD2. CDR3 length equals 16 residues. CDR1 KGHSH and CDR2 LQKENI come from the germline V gene. The trim removed 2 bases at V and 0 bases at J, leaving 6 bases unmatched. The chain's CDR3 is CASSPNAAGYQETQYF. The CDR3 region has the DNA TGTGCCAGCTCACCAAATGCAGCGGGGTACCAAGAGACCCAGTACTTC.

The chain joins TRBV2 to TRBJ2-7, with 7 bases aligning to TRBD2. Germline-derived CDR1 and CDR2 are SNHLY and FYNNEI. The V gene end was trimmed by 6 bases and the J gene end by 5 bases; junction bases not matched to a gene: 10. The CDR3 contains 14 residues. The DNA for the CDR3 is TGTGCCAGCAGCCCCAAGACGGCGGGAGACGAGCAGTACTTC. As protein: CASSPKTAGDEQYF.

V usage is TRBV11-2 and J usage is TRBJ2-1; tentatively, D is TRBD2 (7 bases). Deletions cut 4 bases from V and 9 bases from J, with 25 bases between. The CDR3 contains 17 residues. Germline V gives CDR1 SGHAT, CDR2 FQNNGV. CDR3 in amino acids: CASSSQSRGAVTFEQFF. CDR3 bases: TGTGCCAGCAGCTCCCAATCCCGGGGGGCAGTGACTTTTGAGCAGTTCTTC.

V is TRBV5-1 and J is TRBJ1-4, with D maybe TRBD1 (5 bases). V lost 2 bases to trimming and J lost 7 bases, with 9 bases between them. This CDR3 has 13 amino acids. Germline V lookup: CDR1 SGHRS, CDR2 YFSETQ. The CDR3 region has the DNA TGCGCCAGCAGCTTCCAGGGAGGTGAAAAACTGTTTTTT. Amino acid sequence: CASSFQGGEKLFF.

The chain's CDR3 is CASSFLGGRRNTIYF. The CDR3 nucleotides are TGTGCCAGCAGTTTTCTAGGGGGCCGTAGAAACACCATATATTTT. V is TRBV28 and J is TRBJ1-3; 7 bases line up with TRBD1. CDR1 and CDR2 from the germline V gene are MDHEN and SYDVKM. V shed 3 bases, J shed 5 bases, and the junction held 7 bases outside the gene matches. The CDR3 length is 15 residues.

The chain couples TRBV5-4 to TRBJ2-5; 10 nucleotides match TRBD1. J was trimmed by 5 bases and V by 4 bases; bases with no gene match: 2. This CDR3 region has 13 residues. The V gene's germline CDR1 is SGHNT and CDR2 YYREEE (reference sequence). The CDR3 bases are TGTGCCAGCAGCCAGGACAGGGGGGAGACCCAGTACTTC. Translating it yields CASSQDRGETQYF.

V is TRBV7-3 and J is TRBJ2-1; 8 bases line up with TRBD2. With V trimmed by 4 bases and J by 12 bases, 5 bases remained unmatched. Germline CDR1 reads SGHTA; CDR2 reads FQGTGA. The CDR3 runs to 12 residues. In DNA form, the CDR3 reads TGTGCCAGCAGCTCTCGGGGGGGCAGGCAGTTCTTC. It translates to CASSSRGGRQFF.

This clone was detected a few times. The V gene is TRBV11-2, the J gene TRBJ2-3; D is undetermined. The CDR3 is 12 residues long. Per the germline V gene, CDR1 is SGHAT and CDR2 is FQNNGV. Trimming pared 8 bases from V and 2 bases from J, leaving 8 bases between. The CDR3 region is CASRSPTDTQYF. The CDR3 DNA follows: TGTGCCAGCCGCTCCCCCACAGATACGCAGTATTTT.

V and J are TRBV6-1 and TRBJ2-7; the D is unclear. Between the trimmed V and J ends, which lost 10 bases and 4 bases, there was a span of 11 bases. The CDR3 extends over 11 amino acids. Germline loops: CDR1 MNHNS, CDR2 SASEGT. The CDR3 nucleotides read TGTGCCACCGCGGCCCGATACGAGCAGTACTTC. It yields the protein CATAARYEQYF.

Concerning this clone: The same CDR3 also results from other DNA sequences found in this sample. CDR3 amino acids: CASSLLNQPQHF. The CDR3 DNA follows: TGTGCCAGCAGTTTACTCAATCAGCCCCAGCATTTT. The chain uses TRBV28 and TRBJ1-5; the D is unclear. Germline CDR1 is MDHEN and CDR2 is SYDVKM. The CDR3 consists of 12 residues. V dropped 2 bases and J dropped 3 bases, with 2 bases sitting between them.

J is TRBJ2-7 and V is TRBV7-2; 7 nucleotides line up with TRBD2. The trim removed 6 bases at V and 3 bases at J, leaving 17 bases unmatched. CDR1 and CDR2 (germline): SGHTA, FQGNSA. The CDR3 has 17 amino acids. The CDR3 region is CASSSGTTRTSSYEQYF. The CDR3 bases are TGTGCCAGCAGTTCCGGGACTACCCGAACTTCGAGCTACGAGCAGTACTTC.

Note on this clone: The identical CDR3 is also encoded by other nucleotide sequences in the sample. The rearrangement uses TRBV7-2 and TRBJ2-7; 13 positions agree with TRBD2. V lost 1 base to trimming and J lost 4 bases; unmatched junction nucleotides: 1. Per germline, CDR1 SGHTA and CDR2 FQGNSA. This CDR3 contains 15 residues. The CDR3 nucleotides read TGTGCCAGCAGCTTAGGGACTAGCGGGAGTTACGAGCAGTACTTC. Residues: CASSLGTSGSYEQYF.

This sequence joins TRBV11-2 and TRBJ1-3; D gene unclear. The V gene's germline CDR1 is SGHAT and CDR2 FQNNGV. Trimming stripped 5 bases from V and 0 bases from J, with 14 bases between. The CDR3 is 16 amino acids. The CDR3 loop is CASSPAGPNSGNTIYF. In DNA form, the CDR3 reads TGTGCCAGCAGCCCGGCCGGGCCAAACTCTGGAAACACCATATATTTT.

The chain recombines TRBV7-8 with TRBJ1-4, with unresolved D. The CDR3 spans 13 residues. Trimming cost V 4 bases and J 8 bases, with 11 bases left between them. Germline V CDR1 and CDR2: SGHVS, FQNEAQ. The CDR3 nucleotides read TGTGCCAGCAGCTCGCAGGCTGTGGAAAAACTGTTTTTT. Translation gives CASSSQAVEKLFF.

The gene calls are TRBV4-3 and TRBJ1-4; 8 bases fit TRBD1. Germline V gives CDR1 LGHNA, CDR2 YSLEER. CDR3 length equals 16 residues. Losses at the gene ends were 0 bases for V and 8 bases for J; bases not matched to a gene: 8. The CDR3 protein is CASSQDIGTGGEKLFF. In DNA form, the CDR3 reads TGCGCCAGCAGCCAAGATATTGGGACAGGAGGCGAAAAACTGTTTTTT.

V and J are TRBV11-2 and TRBJ2-7; D perhaps matches TRBD2 (6 bases). This CDR3 has 15 residues. Germline V gives CDR1 SGHAT, CDR2 FQNNGV. V lost 3 bases, J lost 1 base, and 13 bases lay in between. DNA of the CDR3: TGTGCCAGCAGCTTCATGACTAGTGTTTCCTACGAGCAGTACTTC. This encodes CASSFMTSVSYEQYF.

This chain connects TRBV15 to TRBJ2-5, with 7 bases that match TRBD2. The V gene's germline CDR1 is LNHNV and CDR2 YYDKDF (reference sequence). This CDR3 is 13 amino acids long. The V gene end was trimmed by 8 bases and the J gene end by 5 bases; junction bases not matched to a gene: 8. The chain's CDR3 is CATARGGGETQYF. DNA of the CDR3: TGTGCCACCGCTCGTGGGGGAGGGGAGACCCAGTACTTC.

This rearrangement joins TRBV7-8 to TRBJ2-7; D possibly uses TRBD1 or TRBD2 (6 bases each). Looked up from germline, CDR1 is SGHVS and CDR2 is FQNEAQ. The CDR3 consists of 14 residues. Between the trimmed V and J ends, which lost 5 bases and 7 bases, there was a span of 18 bases. The CDR3 sequence is CASSPGADPKEQYF. The DNA of the CDR3 is TGTGCCAGCAGCCCGGGGGCAGATCCCAAGGAGCAGTACTTC.

This chain joins TRBV6-6 and TRBJ2-1; possibly TRBD1 or TRBD2 for D (7 bases each). V lost 8 bases, J lost 7 bases, and 15 bases lay in between. This CDR3 has 13 residues. The germline V gene has CDR1 MNHNY and CDR2 SVGAGI (reference sequence). CDR3 sequence: CASRRQGGNEQFF. The CDR3 DNA reads TGTGCCAGCCGGCGGCAGGGGGGGAATGAGCAGTTCTTC.

The chain combines TRBV27 with TRBJ1-5, with D possibly being TRBD1 (5 bases). The CDR3 runs to 16 residues. The V gene lost 4 bases and the J gene lost 2 bases, with 15 bases spanning the gap. In germline, CDR1 is MNHEY, CDR2 SMNVEV (reference sequence). The CDR3, as DNA: TGTGCCAGCAGTTCCCAGACAGATTTTGGCAATCAGCCCCAGCATTTT. Amino acids: CASSSQTDFGNQPQHF.

V is TRBV28 and J is TRBJ1-2, with 7 bases aligning to TRBD1. The trim removed 3 bases at V and 5 bases at J, leaving 9 bases unmatched. The germline CDR1 and CDR2 sequences are MDHEN and SYDVKM. This CDR3 is 15 amino acids long. As DNA, the CDR3 is TGTGCCAGCAGTTTGGTACAGGGGCCTGGGTATGGCTACACCTTC. This encodes CASSLVQGPGYGYTF.

The rearrangement joins TRBV19 to TRBJ2-3; D perhaps matches TRBD2 (6 bases). V gave up 3 bases and J gave up 5 bases, with 12 bases separating them. This CDR3 spans 14 amino acids. Germline-derived CDR1 and CDR2 are LNHDA and SQIVND (reference sequence). The CDR3 DNA reads TGTGCCAGTAGTATTAACTGGGGAGGAGATACGCAGTATTTT. Translation gives CASSINWGGDTQYF.

This clone was seen once. CDR3 bases: TGTGCCAGCAGCTCCCGAAGTCTCAGGACGGATGAAGCTTTCTTT. This encodes CASSSRSLRTDEAFF. The rearrangement joins TRBV7-9 to TRBJ1-1; D unresolved. The ends were cut back, 4 bases at V and 7 bases at J, with 19 bases in the middle. CDR3 length equals 15 residues. Germline CDR1 and CDR2: SEHNR and FQNEAQ (reference sequence).